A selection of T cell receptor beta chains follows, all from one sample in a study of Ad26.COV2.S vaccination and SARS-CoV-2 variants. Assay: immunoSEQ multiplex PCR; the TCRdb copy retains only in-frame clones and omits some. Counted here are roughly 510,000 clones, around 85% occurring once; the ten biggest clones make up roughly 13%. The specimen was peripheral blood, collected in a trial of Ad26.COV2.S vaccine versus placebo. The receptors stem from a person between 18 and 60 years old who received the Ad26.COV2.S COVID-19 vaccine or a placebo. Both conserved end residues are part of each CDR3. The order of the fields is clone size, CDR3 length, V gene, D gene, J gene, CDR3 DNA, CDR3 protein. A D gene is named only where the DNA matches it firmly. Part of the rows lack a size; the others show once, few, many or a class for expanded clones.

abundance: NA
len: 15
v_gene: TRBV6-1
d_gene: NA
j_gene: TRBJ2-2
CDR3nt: TGTGCCAGCAGTGAATTCTTAGGGGGCACCGGGGAGCTGTTTTTT
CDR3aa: CASSEFLGGTGELFF

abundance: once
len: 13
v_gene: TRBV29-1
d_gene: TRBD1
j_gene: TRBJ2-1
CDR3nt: TGCAGCGTTGACTCGACAGGGGGCTATGAGCAGTTCTTC
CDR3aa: CSVDSTGGYEQFF

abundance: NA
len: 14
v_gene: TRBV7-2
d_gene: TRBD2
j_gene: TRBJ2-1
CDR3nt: TGTGCCAGCAGCCTGGAGGGAGGGCAGGGTGAGCAGTTCTTC
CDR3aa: CASSLEGGQGEQFF

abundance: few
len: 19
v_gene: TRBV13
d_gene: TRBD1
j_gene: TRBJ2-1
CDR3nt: TGTGCCAGCAGCTGGATCTCCGGGACAGGGGTAGGGTCCTACAATGAGCAGTTCTTC
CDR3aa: CASSWISGTGVGSYNEQFF

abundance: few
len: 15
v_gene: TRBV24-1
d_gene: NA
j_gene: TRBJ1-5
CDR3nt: TGTGCCACCAGTGACCCGAGTGCGAAAGATCAGCCCCAGCATTTT
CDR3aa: CATSDPSAKDQPQHF

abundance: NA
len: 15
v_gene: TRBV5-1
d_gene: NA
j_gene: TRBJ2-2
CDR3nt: TGCGCCAGCAGCCACGACGGGGGGAACACCGGGGAGCTGTTTTTT
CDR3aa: CASSHDGGNTGELFF

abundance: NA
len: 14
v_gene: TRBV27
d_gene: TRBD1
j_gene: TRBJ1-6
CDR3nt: TGTGCCAGCAGTTTCGGGACAGGGGGTTCACCCCTCCACTTT
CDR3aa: CASSFGTGGSPLHF

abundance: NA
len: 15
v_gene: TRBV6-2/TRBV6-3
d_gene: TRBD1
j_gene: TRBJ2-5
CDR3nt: TGTGCCAGCAGTTGGAAGACAGGGACCCAAGAGACCCAGTACTTC
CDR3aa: CASSWKTGTQETQYF

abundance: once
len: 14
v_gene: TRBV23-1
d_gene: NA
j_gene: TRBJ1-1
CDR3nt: TGCGCCAGCAGTCAATCCAAGGGGGACACTGAAGCTTTCTTT
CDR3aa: CASSQSKGDTEAFF

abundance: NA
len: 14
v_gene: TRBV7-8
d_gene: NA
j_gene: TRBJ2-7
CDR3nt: TGTGCCAGCAGCTTAATAGGCACTACCTACGAGCAGTACTTC
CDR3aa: CASSLIGTTYEQYF

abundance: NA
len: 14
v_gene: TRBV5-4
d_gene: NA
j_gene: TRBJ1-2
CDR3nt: TGTGCCAGCAGCACGCGGACAGAGAGCTATGGCTACACCTTC
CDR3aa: CASSTRTESYGYTF

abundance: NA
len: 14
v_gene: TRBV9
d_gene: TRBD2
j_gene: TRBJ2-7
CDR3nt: TGTGCCAGCAGCGTATCTGGCGGGAGCTACGAGCAGTACTTC
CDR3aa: CASSVSGGSYEQYF

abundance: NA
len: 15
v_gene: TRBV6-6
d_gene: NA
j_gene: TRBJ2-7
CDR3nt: TGTGCCAGCAGTGGGGGACGGGGAGGTGCGTACGAGCAGTACTTC
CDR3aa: CASSGGRGGAYEQYF

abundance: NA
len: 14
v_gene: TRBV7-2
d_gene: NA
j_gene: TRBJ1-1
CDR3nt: TGTGCCAGCAGCTTAGGTGGGGTGAGCACTGAAGCTTTCTTT
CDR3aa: CASSLGGVSTEAFF

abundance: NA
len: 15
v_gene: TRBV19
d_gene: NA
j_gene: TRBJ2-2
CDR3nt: TGTGCCAGTAGTATAGTTGGAATATCCCCCGGGGAGCTGTTTTTT
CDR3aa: CASSIVGISPGELFF

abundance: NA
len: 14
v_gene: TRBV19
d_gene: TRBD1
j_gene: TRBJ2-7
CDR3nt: TGTGCCAGTAGTTTCCGGGACAGTACCTACGAGCAGTACTTC
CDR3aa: CASSFRDSTYEQYF

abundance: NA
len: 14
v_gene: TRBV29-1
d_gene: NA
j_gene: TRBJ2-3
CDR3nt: TGCAGCGGTGAGCTACGACAGGCAGCAGATACGCAGTATTTT
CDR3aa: CSGELRQAADTQYF

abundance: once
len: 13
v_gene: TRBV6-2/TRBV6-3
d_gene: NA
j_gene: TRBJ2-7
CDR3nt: TGTGCCAGCAGTTTCTCTAACTCCTACGAGCAGTACTTC
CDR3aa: CASSFSNSYEQYF

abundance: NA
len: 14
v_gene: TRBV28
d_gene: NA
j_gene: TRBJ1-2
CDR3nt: TGTGCCAGCAGGCCCGGAAATTCCCTCTATGGCTACACCTTC
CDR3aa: CASRPGNSLYGYTF

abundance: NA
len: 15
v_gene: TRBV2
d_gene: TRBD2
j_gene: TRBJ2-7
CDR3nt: TGTGCCAGCAGGAGGGAAGGTAGCGGGAACTCCGAGCAGTACTTC
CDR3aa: CASRREGSGNSEQYF

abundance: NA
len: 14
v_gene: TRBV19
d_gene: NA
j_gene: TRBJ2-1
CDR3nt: TGTGCCAGTAGTCTTCGTGGGGACTCCAATGAGCAGTTCTTC
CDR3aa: CASSLRGDSNEQFF

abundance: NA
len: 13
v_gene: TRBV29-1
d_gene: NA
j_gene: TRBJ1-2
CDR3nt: TGCAGCGTCCAAAATACAGGGAGAACTGGCTACACCTTC
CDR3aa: CSVQNTGRTGYTF

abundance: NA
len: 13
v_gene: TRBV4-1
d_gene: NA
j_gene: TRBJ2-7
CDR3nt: TGCGCCAGCAGCCAAGGACAGACCTACGAGCAGTACTTC
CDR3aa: CASSQGQTYEQYF

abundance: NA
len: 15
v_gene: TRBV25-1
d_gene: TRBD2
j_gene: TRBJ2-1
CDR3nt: TGTGCCAGCAGTGAACCGGGGGAGGGATACAATGAGCAGTTCTTC
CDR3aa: CASSEPGEGYNEQFF

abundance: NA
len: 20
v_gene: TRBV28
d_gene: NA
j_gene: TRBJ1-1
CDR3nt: TGTGCCAGCAGTTACCCCCCATTCACATCCATCACAGGGATCAACACTGAAGCTTTCTTT
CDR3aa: CASSYPPFTSITGINTEAFF

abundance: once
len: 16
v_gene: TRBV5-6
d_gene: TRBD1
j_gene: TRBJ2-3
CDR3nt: TGTGCCAGCAGCTGGGCGACAGGGGGATCCACAGATACGCAGTATTTT
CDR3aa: CASSWATGGSTDTQYF

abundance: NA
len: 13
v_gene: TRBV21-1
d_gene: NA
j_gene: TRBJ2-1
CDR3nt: TGTGCCAGCAGCAAAGAATTGCAGGGGAAGCAGTTCTTC
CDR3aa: CASSKELQGKQFF

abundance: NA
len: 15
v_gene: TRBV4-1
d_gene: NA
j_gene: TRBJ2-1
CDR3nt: TGCGCCAGCAGCCCCGGGACCGGACTCAACAATGAGCAGTTCTTC
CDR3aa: CASSPGTGLNNEQFF

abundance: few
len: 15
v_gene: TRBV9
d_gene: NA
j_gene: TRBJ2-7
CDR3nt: TGTGCCAGCAGCGTAGGGCCCGGTGAGGGCGGGGAGCAGTACTTC
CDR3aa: CASSVGPGEGGEQYF

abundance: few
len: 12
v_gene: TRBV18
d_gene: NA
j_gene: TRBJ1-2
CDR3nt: TGTGCCAGCTCCCCGCTGATGGCTGGCTACACCTTC
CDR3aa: CASSPLMAGYTF

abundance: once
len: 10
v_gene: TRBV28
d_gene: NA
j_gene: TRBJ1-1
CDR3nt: TGTGCCAGCAGGAGGGGCCACGCTTTCTTT
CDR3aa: CASRRGHAFF

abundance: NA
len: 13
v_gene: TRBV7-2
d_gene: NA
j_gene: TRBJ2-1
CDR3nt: TGTGCCAGCAGCTCCCCGGGTCCCAATGAGCAGTTCTTC
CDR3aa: CASSSPGPNEQFF

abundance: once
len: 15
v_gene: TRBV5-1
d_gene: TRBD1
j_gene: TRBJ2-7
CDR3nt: TGCGCCAGCAGCGTCCCGGGACAGGGGTCGGGGGAGCAGTACTTC
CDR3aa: CASSVPGQGSGEQYF

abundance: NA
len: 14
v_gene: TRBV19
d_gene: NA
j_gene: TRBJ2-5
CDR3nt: TGTGCCAGTAGTATCGCGGGCAGGGCCGAGACCCAGTACTTC
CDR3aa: CASSIAGRAETQYF

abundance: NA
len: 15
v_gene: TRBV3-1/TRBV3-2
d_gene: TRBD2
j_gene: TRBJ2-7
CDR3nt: TGTGCCAGCAGCCAAGTGGGCGGGAGTAATACGCAGCAGTACTTC
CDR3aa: CASSQVGGSNTQQYF

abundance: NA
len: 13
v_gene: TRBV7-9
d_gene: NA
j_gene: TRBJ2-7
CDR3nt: TGTGCCAGCAGCTTGTACGGACAATACGAGCAGTACTTC
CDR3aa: CASSLYGQYEQYF

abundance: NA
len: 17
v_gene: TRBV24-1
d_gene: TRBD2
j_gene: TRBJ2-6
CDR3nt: TGTGCCACCATGACTAGCGGGCCCGCCTCTGGGGCCAACGTCCTGACTTTC
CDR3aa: CATMTSGPASGANVLTF

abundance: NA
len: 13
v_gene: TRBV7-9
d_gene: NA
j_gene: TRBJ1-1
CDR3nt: TGTGCCAGCAGCTTAGACGGCAGCACTGAAGCTTTCTTT
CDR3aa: CASSLDGSTEAFF

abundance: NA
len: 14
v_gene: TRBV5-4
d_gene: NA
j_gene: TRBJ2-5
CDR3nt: TGTGCCAGCAGTTCCCTGGCGGGACAAGAGACCCAGTACTTC
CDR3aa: CASSSLAGQETQYF

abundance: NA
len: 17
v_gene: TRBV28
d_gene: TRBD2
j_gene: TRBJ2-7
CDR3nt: TGTGCCAGCAGTTTATTACAGGGACTAGCCGGGGCCTACGAGCAGTACTTC
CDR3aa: CASSLLQGLAGAYEQYF

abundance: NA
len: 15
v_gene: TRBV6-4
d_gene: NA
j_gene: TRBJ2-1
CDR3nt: TGTGCCAGCAGTGACTCGGGAGGCTTCTACAATGAGCAGTTCTTC
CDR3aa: CASSDSGGFYNEQFF

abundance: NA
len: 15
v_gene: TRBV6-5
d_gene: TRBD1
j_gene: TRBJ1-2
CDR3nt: TGTGCCAGCAGTAGCCGGGACAGGCATTATGATGGCTACACCTTC
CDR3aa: CASSSRDRHYDGYTF

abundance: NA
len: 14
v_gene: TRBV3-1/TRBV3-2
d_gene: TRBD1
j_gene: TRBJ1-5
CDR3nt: TGTGCCAGCAGCCGGGACAGGACCAATCAGCCCCAGCATTTT
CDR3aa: CASSRDRTNQPQHF

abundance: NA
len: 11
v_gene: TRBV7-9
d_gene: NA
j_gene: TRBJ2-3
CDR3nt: TGTGCCAGCAGCTCTGGGACAACGCAGTATTTT
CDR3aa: CASSSGTTQYF

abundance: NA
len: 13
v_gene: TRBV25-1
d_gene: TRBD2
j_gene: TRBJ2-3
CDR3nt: TGTGCCAGCAGTGAACGACTAGCGGATACGCAGTATTTT
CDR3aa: CASSERLADTQYF

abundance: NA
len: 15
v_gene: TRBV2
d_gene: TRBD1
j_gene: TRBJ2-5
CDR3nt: TGTGCCAGCCCCAGGGACAGGGGATCGCGGGAGACCCAGTACTTC
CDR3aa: CASPRDRGSRETQYF

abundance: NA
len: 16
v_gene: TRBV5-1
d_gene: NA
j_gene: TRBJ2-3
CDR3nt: TGCGCCAGCAGCTTGGACAGTCCCGGGCCCACAGATACGCAGTATTTT
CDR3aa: CASSLDSPGPTDTQYF

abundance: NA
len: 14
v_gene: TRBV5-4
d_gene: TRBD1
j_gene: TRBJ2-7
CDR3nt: TGTGCCAGCAGCAAGACAGGGCCCTCCTACGAGCAGTACTTC
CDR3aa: CASSKTGPSYEQYF

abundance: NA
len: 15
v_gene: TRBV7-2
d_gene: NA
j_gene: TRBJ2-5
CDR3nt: TGTGCCAGCAGCGTACGACGGACGGTACAAGAGACCCAGTACTTC
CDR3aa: CASSVRRTVQETQYF

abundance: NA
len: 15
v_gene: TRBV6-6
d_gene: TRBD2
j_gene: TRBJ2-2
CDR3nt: TGTGCCAGCACCACTACGGGAGGGGTCACCGGGGAGCTGTTTTTT
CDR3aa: CASTTTGGVTGELFF

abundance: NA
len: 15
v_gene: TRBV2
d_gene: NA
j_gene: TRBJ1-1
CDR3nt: TGTGCCAGCAGTGAAGCGCTTCATCTGAACACTGAAGCTTTCTTT
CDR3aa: CASSEALHLNTEAFF

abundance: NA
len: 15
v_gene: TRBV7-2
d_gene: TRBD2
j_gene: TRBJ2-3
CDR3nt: TGTGCCAGCAGCTTCGGTAGCGGGAGGGTAGATACGCAGTATTTT
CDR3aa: CASSFGSGRVDTQYF

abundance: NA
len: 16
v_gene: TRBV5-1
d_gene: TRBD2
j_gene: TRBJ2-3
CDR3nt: TGCGCCAGCAGCGAGGGGACTAGCGGGAGGTCAGATACGCAGTATTTT
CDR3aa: CASSEGTSGRSDTQYF

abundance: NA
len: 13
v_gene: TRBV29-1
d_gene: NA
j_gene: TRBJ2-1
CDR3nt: TGCAGCGTTCAGTGGGGAATAGTCGGTGAGCAGTTCTTC
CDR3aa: CSVQWGIVGEQFF

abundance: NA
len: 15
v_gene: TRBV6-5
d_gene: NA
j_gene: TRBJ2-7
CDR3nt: TGTGCCAGCAGCCAAATCCCGGGACACCCCTACGAGCAGTACTTC
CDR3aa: CASSQIPGHPYEQYF